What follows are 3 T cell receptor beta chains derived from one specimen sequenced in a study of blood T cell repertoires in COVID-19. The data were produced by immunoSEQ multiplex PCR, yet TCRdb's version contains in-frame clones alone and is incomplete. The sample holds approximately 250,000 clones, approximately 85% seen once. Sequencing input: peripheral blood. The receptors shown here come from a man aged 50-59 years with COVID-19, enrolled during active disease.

The CDR3 loop reads CASSYYDRDTEAFF. The DNA of the CDR3 is TGTGCCAGCAGTTACTACGACAGGGACACTGAAGCTTTCTTT. This chain joins TRBV6-5 and TRBJ1-1, with 7 bases lining up with TRBD1. This CDR3 is built from 14 residues. With 1 base clipped from V and 3 bases from J, the junction kept 2 bases outside the gene matches. The germline gives CDR1 MNHEY, CDR2 SVGAGI.

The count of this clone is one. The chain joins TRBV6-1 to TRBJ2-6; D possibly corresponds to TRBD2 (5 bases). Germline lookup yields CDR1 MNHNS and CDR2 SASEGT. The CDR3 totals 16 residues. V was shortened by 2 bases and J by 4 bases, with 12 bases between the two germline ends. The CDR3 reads CASSEFPSGGANVLTF. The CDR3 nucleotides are TGTGCCAGCAGTGAATTTCCCTCGGGGGGGGCCAACGTCCTGACTTTC.

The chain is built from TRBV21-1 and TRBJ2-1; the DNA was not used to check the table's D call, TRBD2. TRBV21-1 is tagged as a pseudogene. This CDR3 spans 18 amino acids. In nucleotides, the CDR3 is TGTGCCAGCAGCAAAAGTGAGGTGGGGACTAGTATCATGAATGAGCAGTTCTTC. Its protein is CASSKSEVGTSIMNEQFF.